This T cell receptor beta chain emerged from a study of beta chain features in type 1 diabetes. Whole-study findings and limits: TCRB CDR3s from Type 1 diabetes patients were moderately but significantly shorter in all four CD4+ subsets.

Expressed TCRB transcripts were sequenced after all isolated RNA was converted to cDNA. Sequencing used immunoSEQ multiplex PCR; TCRdb keeps in-frame clones, though not all of them. The sample carries approximately 43,000 clones, over 50% recorded once. With regard to this clone: Its antigen is still unknown.

V was clipped by 5 bases and J by 3 bases, with 8 bases between them. The germline gives CDR1 MDHEN, CDR2 SYDVKM. CDR3 length equals 12 residues. This chain connects TRBV28 to TRBJ2-7; perhaps TRBD1 as D (6 bases). The sequence came from a man aged 30-40 years with type 1 diabetes. Some clones in this sample may be carry-over from other donors' samples. Material for sequencing was Tregs from blood. The CDR3 sequence: CASSGQSYEQYF. The CDR3 DNA sequence: TGTGCCAGCAGTGGACAGAGCTACGAGCAGTACTTC.